These T cell receptor beta chains were read from a single sample in a study of CD8 T cells in Susac syndrome. TCRdb independently ran MiXCR on the immunoSEQ multiplex PCR reads; one entry per CDR3 protein. The sample has 120,000 to 150,000 distinct CDR3 sequences; almost 96% are singletons. Sequencing was performed on CD4+ T cells from PBMCs. The receptors shown here come from a human donor with Susac syndrome. The CDR3 runs from the conserved cysteine through the conserved F or W.

>TRBJ1-5|TRBV12-3/TRBV12-4
CASSRTGGNQPQHF
>TRBJ1-5|TRBV7-9
CASSYNTDQPQHF
>TRBJ2-7|TRBV28
CASSHRPYEQYF
>TRBJ2-5|TRBV4-1
CASSRGGAIETQYF
>TRBJ2-2|TRBV6-4
CASSVEGGNGELFF
>TRBJ2-6|TRBV29-1
CSVEGQWANVLTF
>TRBJ1-6|TRBV25-1
CASSGQEPNSPLHF
>TRBJ2-7|TRBV28
CASSPTAGGNGRYF
>TRBJ2-7|TRBV28
CASSSHGTGGDEQYF
>TRBJ2-7|TRBV11-2
CASSLDRGLAGSYEQYF
>TRBJ2-7|TRBV27
CASSFRLAGTYEQYF
>TRBJ2-5|TRBV6-1
CASSSLLGQGVQETQYF
>TRBJ2-2|TRBV29-1
CSVVGQGVRGLNTGELFF
>TRBJ2-1|TRBV11-2
CASSPRDSRGEGQFF
>TRBJ2-2|TRBV20-1
CSASHGSGTGELFF
>TRBJ2-7|TRBV5-8
CASSWTGSAYEQYF
>TRBJ1-4|TRBV14
CASSHRDGFNEKLFF
>TRBJ1-2|TRBV27
CASRRQGGLYGYTF
>TRBJ2-7|TRBV4-2
CASSQDAGTTYEQYF
>TRBJ2-7|TRBV5-1
CASSTGQGGYEQYF
>TRBJ2-1|TRBV24-1
CATSDLPGSSYNEQFF
>TRBJ2-3|TRBV3-1
CASSQDPAGDTQYF
>TRBJ1-2|TRBV7-3
CASSTTDHLDGYTF
>TRBJ2-3|TRBV2
CASSRTGLAGDADTQYF
>TRBJ2-5|TRBV4-1
CASSQGGPQETQYF
>TRBJ2-7|TRBV25-1
CASSDRRLSYEQYF
>TRBJ1-4|TRBV7-6
CASSLQRGEKLFF
>TRBJ2-7|TRBV6-5
CASSLGLGYEQYF
>TRBJ1-1|TRBV29-1
CSVAPHEGLNTEAFF
>TRBJ2-2|TRBV5-6
CASSLAGGPDGELFF
>TRBJ2-1|TRBV5-1
CASSLVQGRGEQFF
>TRBJ1-2|TRBV5-1
CASSTTEYHGYTF
>TRBJ2-6|TRBV20-1
CSARGGLGGTGANVLTF